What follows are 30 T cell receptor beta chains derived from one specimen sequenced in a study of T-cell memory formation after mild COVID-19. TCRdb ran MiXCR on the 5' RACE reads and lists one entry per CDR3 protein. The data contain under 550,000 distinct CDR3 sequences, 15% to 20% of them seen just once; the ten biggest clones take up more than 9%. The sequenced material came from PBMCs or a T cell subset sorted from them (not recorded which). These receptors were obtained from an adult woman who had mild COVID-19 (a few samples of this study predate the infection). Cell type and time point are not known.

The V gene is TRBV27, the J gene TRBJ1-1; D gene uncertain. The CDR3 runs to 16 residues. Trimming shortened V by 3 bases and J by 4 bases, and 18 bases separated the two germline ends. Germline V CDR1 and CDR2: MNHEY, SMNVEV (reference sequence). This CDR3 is CASSFRVPSVGTEAFF. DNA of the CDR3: TGTGCCAGCAGTTTTCGAGTCCCCTCGGTGGGCACTGAAGCTTTCTTT.

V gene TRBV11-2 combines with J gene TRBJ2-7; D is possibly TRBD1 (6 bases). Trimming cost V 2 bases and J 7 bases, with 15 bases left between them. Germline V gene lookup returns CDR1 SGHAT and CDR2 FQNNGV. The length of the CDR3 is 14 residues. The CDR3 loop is CASSLYRAALEQYF. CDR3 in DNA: TGTGCCAGCAGCTTATACAGGGCAGCCCTTGAGCAGTACTTC.

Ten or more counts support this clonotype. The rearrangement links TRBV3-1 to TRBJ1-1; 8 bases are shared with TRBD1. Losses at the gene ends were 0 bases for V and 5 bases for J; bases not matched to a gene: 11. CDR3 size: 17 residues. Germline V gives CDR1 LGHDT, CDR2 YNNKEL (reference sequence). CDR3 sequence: CASSQERKPGGLTEAFF. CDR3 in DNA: TGTGCCAGCAGCCAAGAAAGAAAACCAGGGGGCTTGACTGAAGCTTTCTTT.

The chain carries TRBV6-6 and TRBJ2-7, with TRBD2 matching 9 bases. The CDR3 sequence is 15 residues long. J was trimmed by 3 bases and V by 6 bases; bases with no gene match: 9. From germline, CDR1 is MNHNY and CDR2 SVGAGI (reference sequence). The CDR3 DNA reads TGTGCCAGCAGACAGAGGGGAGCGGGAGGCTACGAGCAGTACTTC. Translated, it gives CASRQRGAGGYEQYF.

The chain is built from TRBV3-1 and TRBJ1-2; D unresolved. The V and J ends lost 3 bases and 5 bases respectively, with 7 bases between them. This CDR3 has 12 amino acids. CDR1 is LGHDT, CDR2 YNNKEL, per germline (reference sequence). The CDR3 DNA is TGTGCCAGCAGCCAGGATCCTTATGGCTACACCTTC. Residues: CASSQDPYGYTF.

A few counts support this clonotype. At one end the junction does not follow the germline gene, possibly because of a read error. The CDR3 DNA sequence: TGTGCCAGCAGTTTCGGTATTACGGGAAATGATCAGTTCTTC. Protein product: CASSFGITGNDQFF. V and J are TRBV12-3 or TRBV12-4 and TRBJ2-1, with D possibly TRBD2 on 5 matching bases. The CDR3 has 14 residues.

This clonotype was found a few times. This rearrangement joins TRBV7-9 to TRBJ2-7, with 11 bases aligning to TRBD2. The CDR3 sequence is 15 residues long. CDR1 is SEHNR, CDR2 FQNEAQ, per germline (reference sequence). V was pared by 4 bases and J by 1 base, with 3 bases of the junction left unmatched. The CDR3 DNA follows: TGTGCCAGCAGCTGGACTAGCGGGTCTTCCTACGAGCAGTACTTC. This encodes CASSWTSGSSYEQYF.

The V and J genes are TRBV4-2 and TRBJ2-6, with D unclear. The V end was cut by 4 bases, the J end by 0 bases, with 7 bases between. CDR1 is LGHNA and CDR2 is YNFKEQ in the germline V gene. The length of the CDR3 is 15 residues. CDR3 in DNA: TGTGCCAGCAGCCCCCTGACCTCTGGGGCCAACGTCCTGACTTTC. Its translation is CASSPLTSGANVLTF.

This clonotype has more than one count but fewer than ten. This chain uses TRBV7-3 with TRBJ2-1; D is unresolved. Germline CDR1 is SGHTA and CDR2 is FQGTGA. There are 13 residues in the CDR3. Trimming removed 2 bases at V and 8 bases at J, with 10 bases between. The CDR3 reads CASSLDRDDEQFF. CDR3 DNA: TGTGCCAGCAGCTTAGATAGGGATGATGAGCAGTTCTTC.

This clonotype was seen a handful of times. CDR3 nucleotide sequence: TGCAGCGTTGTGACGCCCCAACAGGGATGGAACACTGAAGCTTTCTTT. This sequence encodes CSVVTPQQGWNTEAFF. The V call is TRBV29-1, the J call TRBJ1-1; possibly TRBD1 for D (6 bases). The CDR3 contains 16 residues. Germline lookup yields CDR1 SQVTM and CDR2 ANQGSEA. V lost 4 bases and J lost 1, with 19 bases in between.

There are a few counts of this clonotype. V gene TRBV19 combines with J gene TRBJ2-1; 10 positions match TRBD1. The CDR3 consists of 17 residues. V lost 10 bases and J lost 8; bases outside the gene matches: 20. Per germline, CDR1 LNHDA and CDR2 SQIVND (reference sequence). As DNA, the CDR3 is TGTGCCACCTCCTCGCGGTTCCGGGACAGGGGTCATCATGAGCAGTTCTTC. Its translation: CATSSRFRDRGHHEQFF.

The CDR3 is CATSRELTTRAYGYTF. The DNA for the CDR3 is TGTGCCACCAGCAGAGAGCTGACGACTCGTGCCTATGGCTACACCTTC. This chain joins TRBV15 and TRBJ1-2, with D unresolved. The germline V and J ends were trimmed by 0 bases and 4 bases, with 15 bases remaining between them. Germline CDR1 and CDR2: LNHNV and YYDKDF (reference sequence). This CDR3 spans 16 amino acids.

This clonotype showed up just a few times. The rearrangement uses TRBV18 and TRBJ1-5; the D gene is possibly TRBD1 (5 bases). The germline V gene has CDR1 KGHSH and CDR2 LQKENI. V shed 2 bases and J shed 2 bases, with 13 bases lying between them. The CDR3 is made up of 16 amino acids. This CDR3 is CASSPLSRVGNQPQHF. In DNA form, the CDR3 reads TGTGCCAGCTCACCATTGTCCAGGGTGGGCAATCAGCCCCAGCATTTT.

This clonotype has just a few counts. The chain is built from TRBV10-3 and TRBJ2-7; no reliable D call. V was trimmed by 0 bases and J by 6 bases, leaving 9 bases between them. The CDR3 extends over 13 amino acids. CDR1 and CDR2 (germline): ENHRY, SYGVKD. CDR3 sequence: CAISESYRFEQYF. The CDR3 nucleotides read TGTGCCATCAGTGAGTCGTATCGGTTCGAGCAGTACTTC.

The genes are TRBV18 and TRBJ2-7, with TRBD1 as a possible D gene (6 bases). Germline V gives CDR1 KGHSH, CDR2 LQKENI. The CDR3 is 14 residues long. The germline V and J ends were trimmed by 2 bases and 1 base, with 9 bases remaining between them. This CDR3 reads CASSPSDRSYEQYF. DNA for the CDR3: TGTGCCAGCTCACCATCCGACAGGTCCTACGAGCAGTACTTC.

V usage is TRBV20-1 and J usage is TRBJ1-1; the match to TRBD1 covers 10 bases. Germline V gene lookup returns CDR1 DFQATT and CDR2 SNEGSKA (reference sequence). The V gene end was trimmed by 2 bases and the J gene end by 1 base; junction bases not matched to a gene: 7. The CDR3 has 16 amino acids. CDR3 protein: CSARPYRTGGNTEAFF. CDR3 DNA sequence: TGCAGTGCTAGACCCTATCGGACAGGGGGGAACACTGAAGCTTTCTTT.

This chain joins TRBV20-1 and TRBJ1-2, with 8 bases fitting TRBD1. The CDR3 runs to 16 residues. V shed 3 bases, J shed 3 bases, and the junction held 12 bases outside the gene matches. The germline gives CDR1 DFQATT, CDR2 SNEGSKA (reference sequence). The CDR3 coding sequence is TGCAGTGCTAGGGGACAGGCTCTTTATATTCACTATGGCTACACCTTC. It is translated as CSARGQALYIHYGYTF.

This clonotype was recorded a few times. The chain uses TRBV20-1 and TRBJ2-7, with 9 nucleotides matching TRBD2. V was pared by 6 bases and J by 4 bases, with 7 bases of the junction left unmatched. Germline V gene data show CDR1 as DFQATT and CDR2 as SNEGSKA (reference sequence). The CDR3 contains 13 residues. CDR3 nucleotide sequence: TGCAGTGCCGAGGGAGCGGGAGGATACGAGCAGTACTTC. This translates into CSAEGAGGYEQYF.

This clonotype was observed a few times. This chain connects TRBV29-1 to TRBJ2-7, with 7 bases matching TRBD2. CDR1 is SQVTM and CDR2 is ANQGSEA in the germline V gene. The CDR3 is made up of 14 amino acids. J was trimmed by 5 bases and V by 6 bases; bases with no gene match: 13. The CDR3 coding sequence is TGCAGCGTCCGGGCCCCCAGCGGGAAGGACGAGCAGTACTTC. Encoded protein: CSVRAPSGKDEQYF.

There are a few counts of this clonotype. The CDR3 loop reads CASSQGSGGELFF. The CDR3 nucleotides read TGTGCCAGCAGCCAGGGATCCGGCGGGGAGCTGTTTTTT. This chain connects TRBV7-3 to TRBJ2-2, with D perhaps matching TRBD1 (5 bases). The germline CDR1 and CDR2 sequences are SGHTA and FQGTGA. The CDR3 covers 13 residues. V dropped 5 bases and J dropped 7 bases, with 11 bases sitting between them.

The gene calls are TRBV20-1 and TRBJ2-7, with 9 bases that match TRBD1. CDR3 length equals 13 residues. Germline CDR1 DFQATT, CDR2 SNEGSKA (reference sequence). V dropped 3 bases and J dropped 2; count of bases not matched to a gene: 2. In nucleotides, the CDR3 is TGCAGTGCTAGCGGGGACAGGGCCTACGAGCAGTACTTC. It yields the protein CSASGDRAYEQYF.

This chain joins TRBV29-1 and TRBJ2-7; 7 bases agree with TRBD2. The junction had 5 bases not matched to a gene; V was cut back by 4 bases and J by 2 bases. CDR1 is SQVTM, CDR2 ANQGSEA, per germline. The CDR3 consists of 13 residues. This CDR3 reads CSVGGGVAYEQYF. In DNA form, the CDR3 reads TGCAGCGTTGGTGGGGGGGTGGCCTACGAGCAGTACTTC.

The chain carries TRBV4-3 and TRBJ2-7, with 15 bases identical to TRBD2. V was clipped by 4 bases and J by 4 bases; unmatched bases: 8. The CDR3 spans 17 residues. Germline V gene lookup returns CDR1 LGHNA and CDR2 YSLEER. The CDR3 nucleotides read TGCGCCAGCAGCCCCCAGGCCGGGACTAGCGGGAGGTACGAGCAGTACTTC. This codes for CASSPQAGTSGRYEQYF.

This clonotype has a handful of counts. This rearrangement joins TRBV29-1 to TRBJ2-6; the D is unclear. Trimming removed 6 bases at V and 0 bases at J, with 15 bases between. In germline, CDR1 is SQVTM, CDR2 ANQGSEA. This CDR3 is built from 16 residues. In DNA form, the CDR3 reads TGCAGCGTCAGACTCCCTGGAGCCTCTGGGGCCAACGTCCTGACTTTC. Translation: CSVRLPGASGANVLTF. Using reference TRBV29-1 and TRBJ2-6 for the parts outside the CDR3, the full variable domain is SAVISQKPSRDICQRGTSLTIQCQVDSQVTMMFWYRQQPGQSLTLIATANQGSEATYESGFVIDKFPISRPNLTFSTLTVSNMSPEDSSIYLCSVRLPGASGANVLTFGAGSRLTVL.

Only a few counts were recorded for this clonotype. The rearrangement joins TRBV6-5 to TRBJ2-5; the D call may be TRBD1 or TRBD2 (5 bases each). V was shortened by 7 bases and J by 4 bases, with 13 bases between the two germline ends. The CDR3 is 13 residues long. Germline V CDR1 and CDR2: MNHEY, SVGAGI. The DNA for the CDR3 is TGTGCCAGCATCCCCCCTGGGGGAGAGACCCAGTACTTC. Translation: CASIPPGGETQYF.

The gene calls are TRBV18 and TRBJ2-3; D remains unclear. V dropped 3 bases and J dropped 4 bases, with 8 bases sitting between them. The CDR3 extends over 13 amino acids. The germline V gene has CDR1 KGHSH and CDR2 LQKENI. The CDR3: CASSPMGSDTQYF. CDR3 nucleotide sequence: TGTGCCAGCTCACCTATGGGGTCAGATACGCAGTATTTT.

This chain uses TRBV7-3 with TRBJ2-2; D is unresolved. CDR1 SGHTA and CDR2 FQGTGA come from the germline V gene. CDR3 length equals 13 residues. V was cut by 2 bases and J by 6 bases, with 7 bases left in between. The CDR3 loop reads CASSLSAAGELFF. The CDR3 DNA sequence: TGTGCCAGCAGCTTATCGGCGGCCGGGGAGCTGTTTTTT. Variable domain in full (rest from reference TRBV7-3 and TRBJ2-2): GAGVSQTPSNKVTEKGKYVELRCDPISGHTALYWYRQSLGQGPEFLIYFQGTGAADDSGLPNDRFFAVRPEGSVSTLKIQRTERGDSAVYLCASSLSAAGELFFGEGSRLTVL.

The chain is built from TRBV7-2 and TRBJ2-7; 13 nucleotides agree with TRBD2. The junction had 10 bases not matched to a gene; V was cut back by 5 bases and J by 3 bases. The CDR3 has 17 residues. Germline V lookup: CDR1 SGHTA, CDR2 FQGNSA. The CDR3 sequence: CASSTGGLAGTNYEQYF. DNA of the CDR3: TGTGCCAGCAGCACTGGGGGACTAGCGGGGACTAACTACGAGCAGTACTTC.

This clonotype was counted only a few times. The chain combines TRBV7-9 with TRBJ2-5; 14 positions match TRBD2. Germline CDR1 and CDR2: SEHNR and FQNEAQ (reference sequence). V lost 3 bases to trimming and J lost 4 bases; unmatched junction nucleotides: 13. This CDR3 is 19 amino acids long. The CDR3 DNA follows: TGTGCCAGCAGCTTGCCGGGACTAGCGGGAGATCGATCTCGAGAGACCCAGTACTTC. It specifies CASSLPGLAGDRSRETQYF.

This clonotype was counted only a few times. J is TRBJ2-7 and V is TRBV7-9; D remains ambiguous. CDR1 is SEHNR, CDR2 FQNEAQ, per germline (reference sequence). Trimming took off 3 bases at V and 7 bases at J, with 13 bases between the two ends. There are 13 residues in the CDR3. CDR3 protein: CASSFKSAVEQYF. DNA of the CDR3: TGTGCCAGCAGCTTTAAATCAGCTGTGGAGCAGTACTTC.